The T cell receptor (beta chain) described here comes from a study of blood T cell repertoires in COVID-19. Study-level information: Material from acute and convalescent COVID-19 was sourced from the United States, Italy and Spain.

Method: immunoSEQ multiplex PCR; TCRdb's copy keeps in-frame clones and lacks some. The sample lists about 220,000 clones, about nine tenths occurring once. The participants were between roughly 18 and 100 years old and came from under 25 US areas. Cohort placement rested on clinical history that participants reported themselves. The J segment lost 4 bases and the V segment lost 3 bases, leaving 16 bases of the junction unmatched. CDR1 is MGHDK and CDR2 is SYGVNS in the germline V gene. The CDR3 loop spans 18 amino acids. The chain carries TRBV25-1 and TRBJ1-2; 8 bases agree with TRBD1. This receptor was taken from a woman in her thirties or forties with acute COVID-19. The material sequenced was PBMCs or T cells enriched from blood (not recorded which). CDR3 nucleotides: TGTGCCAGCAGTGATCTTGCAGGGGGCTCCCTACTATCCTATGGCTACACCTTC. It encodes CASSDLAGGSLLSYGYTF.